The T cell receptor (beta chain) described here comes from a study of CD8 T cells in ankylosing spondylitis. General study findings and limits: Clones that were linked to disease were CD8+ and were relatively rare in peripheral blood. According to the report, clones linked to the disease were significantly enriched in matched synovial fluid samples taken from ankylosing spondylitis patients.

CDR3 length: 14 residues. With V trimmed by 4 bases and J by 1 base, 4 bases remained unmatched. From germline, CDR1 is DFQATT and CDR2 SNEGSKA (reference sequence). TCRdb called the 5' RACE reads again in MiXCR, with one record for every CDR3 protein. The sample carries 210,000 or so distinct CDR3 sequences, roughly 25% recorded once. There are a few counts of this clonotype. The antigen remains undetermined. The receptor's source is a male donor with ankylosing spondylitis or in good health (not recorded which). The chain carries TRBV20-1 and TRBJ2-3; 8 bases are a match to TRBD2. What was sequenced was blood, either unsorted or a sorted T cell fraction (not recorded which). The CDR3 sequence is CSATPTSGTDTQYF. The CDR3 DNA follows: TGCAGTGCTACGCCGACTAGCGGCACAGATACGCAGTATTTT.